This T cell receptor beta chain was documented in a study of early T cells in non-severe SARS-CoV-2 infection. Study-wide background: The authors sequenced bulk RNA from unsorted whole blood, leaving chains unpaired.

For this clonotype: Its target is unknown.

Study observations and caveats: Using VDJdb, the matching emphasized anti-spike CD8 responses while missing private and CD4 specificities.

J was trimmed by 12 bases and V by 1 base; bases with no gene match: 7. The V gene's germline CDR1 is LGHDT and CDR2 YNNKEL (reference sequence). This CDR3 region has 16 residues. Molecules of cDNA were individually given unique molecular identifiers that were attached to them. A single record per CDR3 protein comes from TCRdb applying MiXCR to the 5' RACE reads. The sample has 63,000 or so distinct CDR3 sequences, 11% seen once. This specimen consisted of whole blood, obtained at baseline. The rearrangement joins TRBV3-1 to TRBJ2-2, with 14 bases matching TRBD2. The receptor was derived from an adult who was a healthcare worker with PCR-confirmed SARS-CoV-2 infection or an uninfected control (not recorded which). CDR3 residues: CASSQVPGLAGVKLFF. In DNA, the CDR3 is TGTGCCAGCAGCCAAGTGCCGGGACTAGCGGGGGTGAAGCTGTTTTTT.